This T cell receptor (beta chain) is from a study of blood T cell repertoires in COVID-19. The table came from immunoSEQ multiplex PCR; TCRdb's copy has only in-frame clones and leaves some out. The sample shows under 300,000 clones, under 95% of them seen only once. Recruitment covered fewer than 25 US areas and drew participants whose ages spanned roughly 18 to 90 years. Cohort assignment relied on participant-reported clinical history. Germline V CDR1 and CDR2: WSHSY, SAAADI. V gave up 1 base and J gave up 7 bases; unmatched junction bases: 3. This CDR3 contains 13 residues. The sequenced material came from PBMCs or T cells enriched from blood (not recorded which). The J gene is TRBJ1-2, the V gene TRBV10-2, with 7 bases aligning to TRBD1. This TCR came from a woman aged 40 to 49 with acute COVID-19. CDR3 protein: CASSEWTGLGYTF. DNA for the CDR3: TGCGCCAGCAGTGAGTGGACAGGTCTTGGCTACACCTTC.